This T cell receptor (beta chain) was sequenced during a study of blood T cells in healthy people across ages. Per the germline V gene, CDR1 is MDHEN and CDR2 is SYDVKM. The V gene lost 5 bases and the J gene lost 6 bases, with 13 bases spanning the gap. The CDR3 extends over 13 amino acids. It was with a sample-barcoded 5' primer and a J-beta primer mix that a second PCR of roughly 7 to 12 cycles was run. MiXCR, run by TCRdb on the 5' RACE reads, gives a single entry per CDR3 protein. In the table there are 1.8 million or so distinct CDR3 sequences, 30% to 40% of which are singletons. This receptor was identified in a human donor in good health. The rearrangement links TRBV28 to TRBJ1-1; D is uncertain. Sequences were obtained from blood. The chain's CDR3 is CASSVLRGPEAFF. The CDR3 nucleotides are TGTGCCAGCAGTGTGTTAAGAGGTCCTGAAGCTTTCTTT.